What follows is one T cell receptor beta chain and its context. The V gene end was trimmed by 3 bases and the J gene end by 0 bases; junction bases not matched to a gene: 2. The CDR3 is 15 residues long. Germline V CDR1 and CDR2: MNHEY, SMNVEV (reference sequence). These data belong to a study of blood T cell repertoires in COVID-19. For the study at large: Sites in the United States, Italy and Spain provided acute and convalescent COVID-19 samples.

Original data processing: Estimation of nucleated cell counts was performed using reference gene primer amplification. The protocol was immunoSEQ multiplex PCR, while the TCRdb copy is restricted to in-frame clones and leaves out a portion. The DNA gave D and trimming, while V, J and clone size come from that table. The sample has some 360,000 clones; roughly 87% are singletons. Patients from Seattle were sampled longitudinally, starting during active infection. The chain uses TRBV27 and TRBJ1-5; 7 bases fit TRBD1. Material for sequencing was peripheral blood. The TCR sequence derives from a woman aged 60-75 years with COVID-19, enrolled during active disease. The CDR3 spells CASSFTGVSNQPQHF. The CDR3 DNA is TGTGCCAGCAGTTTCACAGGGGTTAGCAATCAGCCCCAGCATTTT.